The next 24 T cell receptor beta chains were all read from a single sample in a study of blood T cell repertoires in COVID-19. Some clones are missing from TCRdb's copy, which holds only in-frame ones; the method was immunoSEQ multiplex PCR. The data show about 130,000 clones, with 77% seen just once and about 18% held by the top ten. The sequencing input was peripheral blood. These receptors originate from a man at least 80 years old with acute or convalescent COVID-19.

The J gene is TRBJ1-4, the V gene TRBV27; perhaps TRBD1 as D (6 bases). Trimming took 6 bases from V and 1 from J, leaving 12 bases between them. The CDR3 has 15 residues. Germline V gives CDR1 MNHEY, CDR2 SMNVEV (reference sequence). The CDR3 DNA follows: TGTGCCAGCAGCCACAGGGCCGTAACTAATGAAAAACTGTTTTTT. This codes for CASSHRAVTNEKLFF.

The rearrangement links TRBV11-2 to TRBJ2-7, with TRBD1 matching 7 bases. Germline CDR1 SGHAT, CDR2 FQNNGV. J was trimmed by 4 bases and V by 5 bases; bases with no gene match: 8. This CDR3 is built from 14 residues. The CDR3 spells CASSVYRGGYEQYF. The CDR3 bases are TGTGCCAGCAGCGTGTACAGGGGTGGGTACGAGCAGTACTTC. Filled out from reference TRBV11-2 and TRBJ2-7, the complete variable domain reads EAGVAQSPRYKIIEKRQSVAFWCNPISGHATLYWYQQILGQGPKLLIQFQNNGVVDDSQLPKDRFSAERLKGVDSTLKIQPAKLEDSAVYLCASSVYRGGYEQYFGPGTRLTVT.

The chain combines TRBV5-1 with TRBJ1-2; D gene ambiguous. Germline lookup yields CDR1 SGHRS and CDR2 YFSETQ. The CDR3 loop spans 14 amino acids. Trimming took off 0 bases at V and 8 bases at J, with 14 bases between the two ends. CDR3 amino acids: CASSLVVAGGGYTF. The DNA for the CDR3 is TGCGCCAGCAGCTTGGTCGTGGCAGGCGGGGGCTACACCTTC.

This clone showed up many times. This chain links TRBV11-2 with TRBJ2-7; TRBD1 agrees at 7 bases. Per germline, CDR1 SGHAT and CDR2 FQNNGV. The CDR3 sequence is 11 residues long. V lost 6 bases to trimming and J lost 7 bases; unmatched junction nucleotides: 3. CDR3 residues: CASRRQGEQYF. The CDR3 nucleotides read TGTGCCAGCAGGAGACAGGGTGAGCAGTACTTC. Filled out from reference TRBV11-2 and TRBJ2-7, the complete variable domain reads EAGVAQSPRYKIIEKRQSVAFWCNPISGHATLYWYQQILGQGPKLLIQFQNNGVVDDSQLPKDRFSAERLKGVDSTLKIQPAKLEDSAVYLCASRRQGEQYFGPGTRLTVT.

CDR3 in DNA: TGTGCCAGTCAGATAGCCAAAAACATTCAGTACTTC. Translating gives CASQIAKNIQYF. The J gene is TRBJ2-4, the V gene TRBV6-6; D is ambiguous. The germline V gene encodes CDR1 MNHNY and CDR2 SVGAGI (reference sequence). The CDR3 has 12 amino acids. V shed 9 bases and J shed 0 bases, with 6 bases lying between them.

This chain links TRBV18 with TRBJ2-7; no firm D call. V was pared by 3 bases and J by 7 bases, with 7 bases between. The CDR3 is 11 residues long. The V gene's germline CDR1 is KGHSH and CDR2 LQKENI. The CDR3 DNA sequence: TGTGCCAGCTCACCCCAGGAAGAGCAGTACTTC. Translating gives CASSPQEEQYF.

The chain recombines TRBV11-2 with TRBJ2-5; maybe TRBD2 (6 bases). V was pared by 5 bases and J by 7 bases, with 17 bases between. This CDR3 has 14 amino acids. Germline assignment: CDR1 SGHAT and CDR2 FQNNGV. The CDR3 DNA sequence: TGTGCCAGCAGCCCAACCGGGACTCGTAGGACCCAGTACTTC. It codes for CASSPTGTRRTQYF.

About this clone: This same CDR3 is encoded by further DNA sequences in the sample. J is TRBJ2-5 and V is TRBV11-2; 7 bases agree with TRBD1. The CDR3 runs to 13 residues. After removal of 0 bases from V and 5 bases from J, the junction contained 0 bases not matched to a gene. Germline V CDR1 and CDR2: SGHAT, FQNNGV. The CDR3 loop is CASSLDRGETQYF. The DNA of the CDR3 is TGTGCCAGCAGCTTAGACAGGGGGGAGACCCAGTACTTC.

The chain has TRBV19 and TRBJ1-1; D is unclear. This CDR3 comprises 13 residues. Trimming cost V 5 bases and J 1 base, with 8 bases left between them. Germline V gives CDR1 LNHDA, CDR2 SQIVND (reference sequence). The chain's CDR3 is CASSPTRNTEAFF. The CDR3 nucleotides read TGTGCCAGTAGTCCAACAAGGAACACTGAAGCTTTCTTT.

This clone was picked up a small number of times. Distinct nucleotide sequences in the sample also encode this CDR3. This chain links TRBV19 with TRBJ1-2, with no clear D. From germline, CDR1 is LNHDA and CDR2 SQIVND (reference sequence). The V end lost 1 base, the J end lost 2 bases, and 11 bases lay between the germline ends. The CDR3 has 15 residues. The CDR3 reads CASSIGAGGNYGYTF. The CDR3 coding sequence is TGTGCCAGTAGTATAGGGGCAGGTGGCAACTATGGCTACACCTTC.

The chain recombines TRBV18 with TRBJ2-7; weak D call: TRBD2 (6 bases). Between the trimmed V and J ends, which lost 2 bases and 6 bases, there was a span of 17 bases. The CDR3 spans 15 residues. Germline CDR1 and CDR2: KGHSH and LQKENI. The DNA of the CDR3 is TGTGCCAGCTCACCATTGGCGGGGCTAGGGAGCGAGCAGTACTTC. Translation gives CASSPLAGLGSEQYF.

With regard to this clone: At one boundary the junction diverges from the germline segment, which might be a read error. The CDR3 reads CASSYSRVTEEFF. CDR3 DNA sequence: TGTGCCAGCAGTTACTCGCGGGTGACTGAGGAGTTCTTC. This chain uses TRBV6-5 with TRBJ2-1; D possibly corresponds to TRBD2 (5 bases). The CDR3 contains 13 residues. Germline V gene lookup returns CDR1 MNHEY and CDR2 SVGAGI.

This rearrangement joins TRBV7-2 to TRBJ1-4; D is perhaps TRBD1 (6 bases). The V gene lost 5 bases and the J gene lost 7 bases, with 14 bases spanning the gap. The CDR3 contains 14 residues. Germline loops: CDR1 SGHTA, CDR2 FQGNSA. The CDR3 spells CASSGGALSEKLFF. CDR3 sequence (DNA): TGTGCCAGCAGCGGGGGGGCGCTCAGTGAAAAACTGTTTTTT.

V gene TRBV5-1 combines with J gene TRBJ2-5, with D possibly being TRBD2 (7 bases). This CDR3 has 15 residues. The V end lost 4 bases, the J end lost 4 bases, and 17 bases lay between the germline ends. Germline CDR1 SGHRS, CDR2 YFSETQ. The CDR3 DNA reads TGCGCCAGCAGCCAGACTAGCAGGGGAGGAGAGACCCAGTACTTC. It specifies CASSQTSRGGETQYF.

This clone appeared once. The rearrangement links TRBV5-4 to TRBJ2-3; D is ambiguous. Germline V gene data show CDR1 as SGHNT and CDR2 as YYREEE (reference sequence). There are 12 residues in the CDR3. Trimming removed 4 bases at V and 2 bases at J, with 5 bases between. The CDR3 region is CASSKYTDTQYF. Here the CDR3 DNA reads TGTGCCAGCAGCAAATACACAGATACGCAGTATTTT.

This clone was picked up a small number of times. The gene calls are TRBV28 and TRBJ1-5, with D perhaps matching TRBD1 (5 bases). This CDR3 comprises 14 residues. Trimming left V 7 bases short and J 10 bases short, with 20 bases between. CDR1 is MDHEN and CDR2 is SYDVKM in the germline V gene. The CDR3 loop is CASKGGWPGGPQHF. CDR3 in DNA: TGTGCCAGCAAGGGTGGTTGGCCCGGGGGACCCCAGCATTTT.

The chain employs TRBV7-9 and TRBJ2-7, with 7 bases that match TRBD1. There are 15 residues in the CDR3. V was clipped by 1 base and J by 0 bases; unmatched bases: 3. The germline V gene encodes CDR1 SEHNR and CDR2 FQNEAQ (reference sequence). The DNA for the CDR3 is TGTGCCAGCAGCTTAGAGGGACAGCCCTCCTACGAGCAGTACTTC. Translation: CASSLEGQPSYEQYF. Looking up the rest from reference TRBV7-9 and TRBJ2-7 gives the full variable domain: DTGVSQNPRHKITKRGQNVTFRCDPISEHNRLYWYRQTLGQGPEFLTYFQNEAQLEKSRLLSDRFSAERPKGSFSTLEIQRTEQGDSAMYLCASSLEGQPSYEQYFGPGTRLTVT.

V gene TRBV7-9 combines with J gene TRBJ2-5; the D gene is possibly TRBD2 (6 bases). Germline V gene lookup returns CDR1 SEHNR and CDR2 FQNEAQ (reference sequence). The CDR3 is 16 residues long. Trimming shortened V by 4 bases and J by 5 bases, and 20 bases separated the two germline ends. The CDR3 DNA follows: TGTGCCAGCAGCTCCCAGGGACTCCCTAGAGGCGAGACCCAGTACTTC. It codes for CASSSQGLPRGETQYF.

CDR3 region: CASSTNRPGLAGAIYEQYF. The CDR3 region has the DNA TGTGCCAGCAGCACGAACAGACCGGGACTAGCGGGGGCTATCTACGAGCAGTACTTC. The gene calls are TRBV7-9 and TRBJ2-7; 14 positions match TRBD2. Trimming removed 5 bases from V and 3 bases from J; junction bases left unmatched: 15. The CDR3 sequence is 19 residues long. Per germline, CDR1 SEHNR and CDR2 FQNEAQ (reference sequence).

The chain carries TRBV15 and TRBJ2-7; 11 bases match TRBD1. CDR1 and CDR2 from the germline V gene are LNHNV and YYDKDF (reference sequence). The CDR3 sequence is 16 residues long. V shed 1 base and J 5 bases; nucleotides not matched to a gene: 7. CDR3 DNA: TGTGCCACCAGCAGAGGAGGGGGACAGGGGGTCAACGAGCAGTACTTC. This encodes CATSRGGGQGVNEQYF.

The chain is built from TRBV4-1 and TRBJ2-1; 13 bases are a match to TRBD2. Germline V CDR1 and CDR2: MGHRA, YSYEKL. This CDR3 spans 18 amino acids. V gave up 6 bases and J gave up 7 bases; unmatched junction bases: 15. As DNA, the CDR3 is TGCGCCAGCAGTCCTCAGGTGCTACTAGCGGGGGGGCCTAATGAGCAGTTCTTC. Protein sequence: CASSPQVLLAGGPNEQFF.

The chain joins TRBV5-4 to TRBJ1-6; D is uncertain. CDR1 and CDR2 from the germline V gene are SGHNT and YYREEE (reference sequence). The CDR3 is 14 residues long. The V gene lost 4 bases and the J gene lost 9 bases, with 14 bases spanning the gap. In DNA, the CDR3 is TGTGCCAGCAGCCGGGAAGGGTCTAGTTCACCCCTCCACTTT. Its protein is CASSREGSSSPLHF.

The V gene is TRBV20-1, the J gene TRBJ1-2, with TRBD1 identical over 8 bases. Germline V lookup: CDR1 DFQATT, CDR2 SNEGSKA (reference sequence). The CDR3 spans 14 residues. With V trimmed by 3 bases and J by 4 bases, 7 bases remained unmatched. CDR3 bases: TGCAGTGCTAGTTTTCAGGGGGCGAGCTATGGCTACACCTTC. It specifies CSASFQGASYGYTF.

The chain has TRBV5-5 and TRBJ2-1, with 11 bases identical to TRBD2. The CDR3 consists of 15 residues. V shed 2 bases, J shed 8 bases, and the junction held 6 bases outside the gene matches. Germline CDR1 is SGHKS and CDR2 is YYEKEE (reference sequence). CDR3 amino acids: CASSLLAGVGDEQFF. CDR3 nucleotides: TGTGCCAGCAGCTTACTAGCGGGGGTAGGGGATGAGCAGTTCTTC.